The present T cell receptor beta chain was sequenced within a study of response to subunit inactivated influenza vaccine. This clonotype was seen only a few times. The antigen is not known. Study outcomes and limitations: That few new T cells are recruited by each seasonal influenza vaccination was the authors' suggestion.

TCRdb reanalysed the RT-PCR reads using MiXCR and keeps one entry per CDR3 protein. This table has 400,000 to 550,000 distinct CDR3 sequences, over 25% appearing once. Trimming pared 2 bases from V and 1 base from J, leaving 8 bases between. This CDR3 is 14 amino acids long. The J gene is TRBJ2-5, the V gene TRBV12-3 or TRBV12-4, with no clear D. The sample was CD4+ T cells sorted from PBMCs, taken 4 to 6 days after vaccination. The sequence came from a man between 50 and 59 years old who received an inactivated influenza vaccine. CDR3 residues: CASSLKASQETQYF. The CDR3 DNA is TGTGCCAGCAGTTTAAAGGCGTCCCAAGAGACCCAGTACTTC.